These T cell receptor beta chains were read from a single sample in a study of cytomegalovirus exposure and HLA in healthy donors. The protocol was immunoSEQ multiplex PCR, while the TCRdb copy is restricted to in-frame clones and leaves out a portion. This sample carries 150,000 to 200,000 clones, around four fifths of them seen once, and the ten largest clones take 13%. The sequenced sample consisted of PBMCs. These TCRs come from a woman in her forties or fifties in good health and CMV-seropositive. The CDR3 runs from the conserved cysteine through the conserved F or W. A D gene is named only where the DNA matches it firmly. Only some rows state a clone size, as once, few, many or a class for expanded clones.

j_gene: TRBJ1-4
abundance: NA
d_gene: NA
v_gene: TRBV9
CDR3aa: CASSDDREKLFF
CDR3nt: TGTGCCAGCAGCGACGACAGGGAAAAACTGTTTTTT

j_gene: TRBJ2-1
abundance: NA
d_gene: NA
v_gene: TRBV6-5
CDR3aa: CASSPGLSKQFF
CDR3nt: TGTGCCAGCAGTCCGGGGTTATCGAAGCAGTTCTTC

j_gene: TRBJ2-7
abundance: NA
d_gene: TRBD2
v_gene: TRBV5-1
CDR3aa: CASSSLRAGGEQYF
CDR3nt: TGCGCCAGCAGCTCCTTGAGGGCGGGGGGTGAGCAGTACTTC

j_gene: TRBJ1-1
abundance: NA
d_gene: NA
v_gene: TRBV19
CDR3aa: CASRDRQKTMNTEAFF
CDR3nt: TGTGCCAGTAGGGACCGACAGAAAACCATGAACACTGAAGCTTTCTTT

j_gene: TRBJ2-1
abundance: once
d_gene: NA
v_gene: TRBV25-1
CDR3aa: CASSDYTDNEQFF
CDR3nt: TGTGCCAGCAGTGATTACACAGACAATGAGCAGTTCTTC

j_gene: TRBJ1-2
abundance: NA
d_gene: NA
v_gene: TRBV27
CDR3aa: CASSLTSKGGYTF
CDR3nt: TGTGCCAGCAGTTTAACTAGCAAAGGTGGCTACACCTTC

j_gene: TRBJ2-7
abundance: NA
d_gene: NA
v_gene: TRBV6-5
CDR3aa: CASSRPGGTYEQYF
CDR3nt: TGTGCCAGCAGCCGACCTGGGGGGACCTACGAGCAGTACTTC

j_gene: TRBJ2-7
abundance: NA
d_gene: NA
v_gene: TRBV28
CDR3aa: CASSLWEDQYF
CDR3nt: TGTGCCAGCAGTTTATGGGAGGACCAGTACTTC

j_gene: TRBJ2-6
abundance: NA
d_gene: TRBD2
v_gene: TRBV7-8
CDR3aa: CASSSGTSGSLMTF
CDR3nt: TGTGCCAGCAGCTCCGGAACTAGCGGGTCCTTAATGACTTTC

j_gene: TRBJ1-4
abundance: NA
d_gene: TRBD1
v_gene: TRBV5-1
CDR3aa: CASSSGQGREKLFF
CDR3nt: TGCGCCAGCAGCTCGGGACAGGGGAGAGAAAAACTGTTTTTT

j_gene: TRBJ2-3
abundance: NA
d_gene: NA
v_gene: TRBV27
CDR3aa: CASSLWSSEGQYF
CDR3nt: TGTGCCAGCAGTTTGTGGTCCTCCGAGGGGCAGTATTTT

j_gene: TRBJ1-6
abundance: NA
d_gene: NA
v_gene: TRBV5-1
CDR3aa: CASSLGPTGNSPLHF
CDR3nt: TGCGCCAGCAGCTTGGGACCAACAGGGAACTCACCCCTCCACTTT

j_gene: TRBJ2-1
abundance: NA
d_gene: TRBD2
v_gene: TRBV9
CDR3aa: CASSPTSGGGNEQFF
CDR3nt: TGTGCCAGCAGCCCTACTAGCGGGGGGGGCAATGAGCAGTTCTTC

j_gene: TRBJ2-5
abundance: NA
d_gene: TRBD2
v_gene: TRBV5-4
CDR3aa: CASSAGLAGGGYQETQYF
CDR3nt: TGTGCCAGCAGCGCGGGACTAGCGGGGGGGGGTTACCAAGAGACCCAGTACTTC

j_gene: TRBJ2-1
abundance: NA
d_gene: NA
v_gene: TRBV5-4
CDR3aa: CASSSGTYGRNEQFF
CDR3nt: TGTGCCAGCAGCTCCGGGACTTACGGAAGGAATGAGCAGTTCTTC

j_gene: TRBJ2-5
abundance: NA
d_gene: NA
v_gene: TRBV11-1
CDR3aa: CASSSGETQYF
CDR3nt: TGTGCCAGCAGCTCAGGAGAGACCCAGTACTTC

j_gene: TRBJ1-2
abundance: NA
d_gene: NA
v_gene: TRBV6-1
CDR3aa: CASRPAGIYGYTF
CDR3nt: TGTGCCAGCAGACCAGCGGGAATCTATGGCTACACCTTC

j_gene: TRBJ2-3
abundance: NA
d_gene: TRBD1
v_gene: TRBV18
CDR3aa: CASSPAAGGTTDTQYF
CDR3nt: TGTGCCAGCTCACCCGCGGCAGGGGGAACCACAGATACGCAGTATTTT

j_gene: TRBJ2-5
abundance: few
d_gene: NA
v_gene: TRBV2
CDR3aa: CASTTAETQYF
CDR3nt: TGTGCCAGCACCACCGCGGAGACCCAGTACTTC

j_gene: TRBJ1-1
abundance: NA
d_gene: NA
v_gene: TRBV30
CDR3aa: CAFVRRGLTAEAFF
CDR3nt: TGTGCCTTTGTCAGAAGGGGTTTAACCGCTGAAGCTTTCTTT